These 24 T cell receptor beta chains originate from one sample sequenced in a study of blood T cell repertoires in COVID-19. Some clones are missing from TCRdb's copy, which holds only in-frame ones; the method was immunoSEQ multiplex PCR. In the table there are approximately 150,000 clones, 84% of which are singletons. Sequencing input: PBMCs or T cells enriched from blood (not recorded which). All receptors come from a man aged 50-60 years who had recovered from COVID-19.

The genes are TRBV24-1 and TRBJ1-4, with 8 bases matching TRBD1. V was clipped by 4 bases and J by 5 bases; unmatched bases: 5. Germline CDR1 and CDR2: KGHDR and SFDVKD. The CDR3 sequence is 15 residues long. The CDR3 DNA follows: TGTGCCACCAGTGACCCCACAGGGGGAAATGAAAAACTGTTTTTT. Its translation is CATSDPTGGNEKLFF.

The CDR3 DNA reads TGTGCCAGCAGCTCGTCCGGGGAGGTCTATGGCTACACCTTC. It specifies CASSSSGEVYGYTF. The chain couples TRBV5-6 to TRBJ1-2; the D is unclear. V lost 3 bases to trimming and J lost 4 bases, with 13 bases between them. Germline values: CDR1 SGHDT, CDR2 YYEEEE. The CDR3 has 14 residues.

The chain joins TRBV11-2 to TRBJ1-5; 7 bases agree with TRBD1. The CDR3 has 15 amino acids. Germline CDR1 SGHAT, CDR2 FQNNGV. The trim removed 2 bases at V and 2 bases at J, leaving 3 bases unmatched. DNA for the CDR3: TGTGCCAGCAGCTTATCAGGGGGTCGCAATCAGCCCCAGCATTTT. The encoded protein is CASSLSGGRNQPQHF. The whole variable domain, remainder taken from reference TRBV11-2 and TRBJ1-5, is EAGVAQSPRYKIIEKRQSVAFWCNPISGHATLYWYQQILGQGPKLLIQFQNNGVVDDSQLPKDRFSAERLKGVDSTLKIQPAKLEDSAVYLCASSLSGGRNQPQHFGDGTRLSIL.

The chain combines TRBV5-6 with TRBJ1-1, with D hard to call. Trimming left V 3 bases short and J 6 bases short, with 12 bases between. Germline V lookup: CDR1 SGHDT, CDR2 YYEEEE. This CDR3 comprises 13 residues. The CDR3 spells CASSSALESEAFF. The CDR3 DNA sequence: TGTGCCAGCAGCTCGGCCCTAGAGTCTGAAGCTTTCTTT.

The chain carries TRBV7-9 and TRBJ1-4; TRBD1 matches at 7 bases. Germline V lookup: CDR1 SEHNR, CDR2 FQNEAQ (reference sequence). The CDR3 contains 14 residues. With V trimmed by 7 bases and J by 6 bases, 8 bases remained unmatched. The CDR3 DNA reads TGTGCCAGCAACCCTCGAGGGGGCGATGAAAAACTGTTTTTT. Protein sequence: CASNPRGGDEKLFF.

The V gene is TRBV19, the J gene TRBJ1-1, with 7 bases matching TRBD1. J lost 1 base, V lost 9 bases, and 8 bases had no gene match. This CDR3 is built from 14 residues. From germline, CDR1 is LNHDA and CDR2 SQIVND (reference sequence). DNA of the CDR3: TGTGCCAGCAGAAGACAGGGCTCGAACACTGAAGCTTTCTTT. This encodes CASRRQGSNTEAFF. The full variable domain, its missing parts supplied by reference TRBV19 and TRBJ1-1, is DGGITQSPKYLFRKEGQNVTLSCEQNLNHDAMYWYRQDPGQGLRLIYYSQIVNDFQKGDIAEGYSVSREKKESFPLTVTSAQKNPTAFYLCASRRQGSNTEAFFGQGTRLTVV.

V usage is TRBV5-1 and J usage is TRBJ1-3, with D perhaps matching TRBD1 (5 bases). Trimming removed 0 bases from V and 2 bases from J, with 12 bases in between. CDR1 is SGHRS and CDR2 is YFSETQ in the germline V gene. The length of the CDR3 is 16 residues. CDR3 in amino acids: CASSLGAQGTGNTIYF. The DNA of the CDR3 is TGCGCCAGCAGCTTGGGGGCGCAGGGAACTGGAAACACCATATATTTT.

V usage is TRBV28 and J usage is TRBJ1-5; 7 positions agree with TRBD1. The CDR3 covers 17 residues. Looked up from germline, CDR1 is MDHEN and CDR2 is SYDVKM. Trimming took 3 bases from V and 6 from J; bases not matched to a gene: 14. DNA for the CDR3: TGTGCCAGCAGTTTGACGGCGGGGCTGGGGACAGCTCAGCCCCAGCATTTT. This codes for CASSLTAGLGTAQPQHF.

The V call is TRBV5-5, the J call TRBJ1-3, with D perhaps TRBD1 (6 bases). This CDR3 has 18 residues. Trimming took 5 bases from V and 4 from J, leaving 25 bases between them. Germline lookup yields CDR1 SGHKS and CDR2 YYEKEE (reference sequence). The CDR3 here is CASSSITGLSSLGNTIYF. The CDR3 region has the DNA TGTGCCAGCAGTTCGATAACAGGGCTATCGTCGCTAGGAAACACCATATATTTT.

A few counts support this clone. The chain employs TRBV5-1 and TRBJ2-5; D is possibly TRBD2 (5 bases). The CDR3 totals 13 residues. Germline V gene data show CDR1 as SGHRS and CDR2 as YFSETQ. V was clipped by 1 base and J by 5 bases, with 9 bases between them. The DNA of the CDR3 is TGCGCCAGCAGCTTGCTGGGGAGTGAGACCCAGTACTTC. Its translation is CASSLLGSETQYF.

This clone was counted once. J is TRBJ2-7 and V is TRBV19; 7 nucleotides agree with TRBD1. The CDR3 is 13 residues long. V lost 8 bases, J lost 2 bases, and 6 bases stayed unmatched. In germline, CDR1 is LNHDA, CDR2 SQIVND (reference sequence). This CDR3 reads CASSRDSTYEQYF. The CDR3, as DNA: TGTGCCAGTTCCCGGGACAGTACCTACGAGCAGTACTTC. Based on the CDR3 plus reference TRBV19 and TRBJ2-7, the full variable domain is DGGITQSPKYLFRKEGQNVTLSCEQNLNHDAMYWYRQDPGQGLRLIYYSQIVNDFQKGDIAEGYSVSREKKESFPLTVTSAQKNPTAFYLCASSRDSTYEQYFGPGTRLTVT.

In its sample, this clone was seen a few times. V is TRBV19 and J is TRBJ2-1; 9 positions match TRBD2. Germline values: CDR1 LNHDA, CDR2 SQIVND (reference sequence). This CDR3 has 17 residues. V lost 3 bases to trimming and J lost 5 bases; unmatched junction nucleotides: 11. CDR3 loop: CASSMRSGGSRDNEQFF. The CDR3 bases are TGTGCCAGTAGTATGAGAAGCGGGGGGTCCCGCGACAATGAGCAGTTCTTC.

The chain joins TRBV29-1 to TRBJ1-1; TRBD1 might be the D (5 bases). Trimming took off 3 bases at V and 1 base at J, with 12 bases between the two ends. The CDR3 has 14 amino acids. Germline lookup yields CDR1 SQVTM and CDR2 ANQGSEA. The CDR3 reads CSVDYRRGNTEAFF. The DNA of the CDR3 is TGCAGCGTTGATTATCGAAGGGGGAACACTGAAGCTTTCTTT.

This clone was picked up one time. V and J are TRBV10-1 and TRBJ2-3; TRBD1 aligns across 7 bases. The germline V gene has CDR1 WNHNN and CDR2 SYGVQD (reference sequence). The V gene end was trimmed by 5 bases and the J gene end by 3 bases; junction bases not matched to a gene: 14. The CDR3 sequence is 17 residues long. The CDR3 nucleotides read TGCGCCAGCAGTCCCCTGGGACAGCAGGCCCCTACAGATACGCAGTATTTT. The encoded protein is CASSPLGQQAPTDTQYF.

The CDR3 is CASTPGRDRQFF. As DNA, the CDR3 is TGTGCCTCAACCCCAGGGCGAGACCGGCAGTTCTTC. This sequence joins TRBV12-5 and TRBJ2-1; weak D call: TRBD1 (5 bases). CDR3 length equals 12 residues. Germline loops: CDR1 LGHNT, CDR2 FRNRAP.

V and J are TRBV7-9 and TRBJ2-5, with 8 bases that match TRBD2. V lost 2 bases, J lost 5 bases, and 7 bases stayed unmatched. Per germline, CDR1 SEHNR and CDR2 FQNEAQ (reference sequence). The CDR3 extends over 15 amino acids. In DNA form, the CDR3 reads TGTGCCAGCAGCTTACTATCGGGGGGGTTGGAGACCCAGTACTTC. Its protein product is CASSLLSGGLETQYF.

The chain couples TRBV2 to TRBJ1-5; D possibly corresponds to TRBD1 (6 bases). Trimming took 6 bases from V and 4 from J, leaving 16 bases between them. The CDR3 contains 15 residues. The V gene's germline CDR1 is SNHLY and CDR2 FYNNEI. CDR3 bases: TGTGCCAGCAGAACCCTGGCGGGGGCGAATCAGCCCCAGCATTTT. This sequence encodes CASRTLAGANQPQHF.

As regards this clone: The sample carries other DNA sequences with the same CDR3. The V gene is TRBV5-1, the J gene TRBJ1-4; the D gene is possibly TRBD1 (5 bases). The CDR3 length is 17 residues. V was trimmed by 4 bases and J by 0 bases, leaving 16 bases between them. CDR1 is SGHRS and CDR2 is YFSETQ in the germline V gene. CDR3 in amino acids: CASSRAGDRATNEKLFF. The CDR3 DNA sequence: TGCGCCAGCAGCCGGGCGGGGGATCGGGCAACTAATGAAAAACTGTTTTTT.

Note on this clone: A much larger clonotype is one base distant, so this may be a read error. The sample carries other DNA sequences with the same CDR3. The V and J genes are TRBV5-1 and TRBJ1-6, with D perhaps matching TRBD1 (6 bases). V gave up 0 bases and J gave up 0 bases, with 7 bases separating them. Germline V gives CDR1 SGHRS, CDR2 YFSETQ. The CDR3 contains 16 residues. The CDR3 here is CASSLGGGSYNSPLHF. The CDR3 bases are TGCGCCAGCAGCTTGGGAGGGGGCTCCTATAATTCACCCCTCCACTTT. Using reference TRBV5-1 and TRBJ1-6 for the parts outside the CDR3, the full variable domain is KAGVTQTPRYLIKTRGQQVTLSCSPISGHRSVSWYQQTPGQGLQFLFEYFSETQRNKGNFPGRFSGRQFSNSRSEMNVSTLELGDSALYLCASSLGGGSYNSPLHFGNGTRLTVT.

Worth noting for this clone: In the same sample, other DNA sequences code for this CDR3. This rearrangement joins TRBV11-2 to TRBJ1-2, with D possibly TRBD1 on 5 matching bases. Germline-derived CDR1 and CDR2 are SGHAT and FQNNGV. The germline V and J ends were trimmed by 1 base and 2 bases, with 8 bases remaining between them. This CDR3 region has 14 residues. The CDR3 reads CASSLGQGNYGYTF. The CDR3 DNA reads TGTGCCAGCAGCTTAGGGCAGGGCAACTATGGCTACACCTTC.

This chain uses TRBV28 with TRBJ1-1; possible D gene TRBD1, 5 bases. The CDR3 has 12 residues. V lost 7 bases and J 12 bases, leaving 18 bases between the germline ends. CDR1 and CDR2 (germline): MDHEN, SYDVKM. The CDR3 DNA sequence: TGTGCCAGCACCACCACAGGCTGGAAGACTTTCTTT. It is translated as CASTTTGWKTFF.

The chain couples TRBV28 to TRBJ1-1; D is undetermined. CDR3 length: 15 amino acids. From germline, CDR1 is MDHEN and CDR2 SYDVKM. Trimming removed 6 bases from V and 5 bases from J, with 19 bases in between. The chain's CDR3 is CASSSPVAVGTEAFF. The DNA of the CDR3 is TGTGCCAGCAGCTCTCCAGTCGCGGTGGGTACTGAAGCTTTCTTT.

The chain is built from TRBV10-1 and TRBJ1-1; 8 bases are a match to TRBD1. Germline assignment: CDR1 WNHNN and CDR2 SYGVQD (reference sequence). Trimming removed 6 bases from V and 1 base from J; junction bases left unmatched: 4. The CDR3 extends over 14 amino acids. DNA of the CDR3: TGCGCCAGCAGGCCCGGGACAGGGAACACTGAAGCTTTCTTT. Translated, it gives CASRPGTGNTEAFF.

In DNA, the CDR3 is TGTGCCAGCTCGGACAAGGTATCCTACGAGCAGTACTTC. As protein: CASSDKVSYEQYF. The chain links TRBV18 to TRBJ2-7, with D perhaps matching TRBD1 (5 bases). CDR1 is KGHSH and CDR2 is LQKENI in the germline V gene. The CDR3 sequence is 13 residues long. Trimming stripped 6 bases from V and 1 base from J, with 10 bases between.